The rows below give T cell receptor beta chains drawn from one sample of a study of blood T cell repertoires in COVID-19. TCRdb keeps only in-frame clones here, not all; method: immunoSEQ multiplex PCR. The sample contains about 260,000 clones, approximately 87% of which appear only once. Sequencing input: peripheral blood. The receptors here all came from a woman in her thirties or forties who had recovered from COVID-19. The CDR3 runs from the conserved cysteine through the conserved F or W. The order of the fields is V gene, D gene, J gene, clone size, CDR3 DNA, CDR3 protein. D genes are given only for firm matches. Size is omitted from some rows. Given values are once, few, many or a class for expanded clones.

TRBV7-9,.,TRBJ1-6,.,TGTGCCAGCAGCTTATGGGAGAATTCACCCCTCCACTTT,CASSLWENSPLHF
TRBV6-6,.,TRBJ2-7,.,TGTGCCAGCAGTTACGTTGGGGGGACCTCCTACGAGCAGTACTTC,CASSYVGGTSYEQYF
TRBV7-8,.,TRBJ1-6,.,TGTGCCACTACGCAGGGTGGGAATTCACCCCTCCACTTT,CATTQGGNSPLHF
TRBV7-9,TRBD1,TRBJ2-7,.,TGTGCCAGCAGCTTGGGCAGGGGGCTTGAAGAGCAGTACTTC,CASSLGRGLEEQYF
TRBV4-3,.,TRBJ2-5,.,TGCGCCAGCAGCCAAGATCTGAGGGAGACCCAGTACTTC,CASSQDLRETQYF
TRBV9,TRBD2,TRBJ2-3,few,TGTGCCAGCAGCGTAGGCGGGGGGGCAGATACGCAGTATTTT,CASSVGGGADTQYF
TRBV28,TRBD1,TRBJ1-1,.,TGTGCCAGCAGTTTATATGCGACAGGGGACACTGAAGCTTTCTTT,CASSLYATGDTEAFF
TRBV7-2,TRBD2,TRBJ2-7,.,TGTGCCAGCAGCTTATTGCCTAGCGGGGGGATGAGCTCCTACGAGCAGTACTTC,CASSLLPSGGMSSYEQYF
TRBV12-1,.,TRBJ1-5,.,TGTGCCAGCAGCTCGCGTTGGGGGGGCTATCAGCCCCAGCATTTT,CASSSRWGGYQPQHF
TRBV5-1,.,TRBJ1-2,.,TGCGCCAGCAGCTTGGACAGTAACTATGGCTACACCTTC,CASSLDSNYGYTF
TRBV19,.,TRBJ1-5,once,TGTGCCAGTAATCAGGGTAGGGGTCAGCCCCAGCATTTT,CASNQGRGQPQHF
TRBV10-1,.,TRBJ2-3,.,TGCGCCAGCAGGAAAGGGGCAGCCACAGATACGCAGTATTTT,CASRKGAATDTQYF
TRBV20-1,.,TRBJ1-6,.,TGCAGTGCTCGTGCGGGACTTAATTCACCCCTCCACTTT,CSARAGLNSPLHF
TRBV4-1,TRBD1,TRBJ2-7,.,TGCGCCAGCAGCCAAGATTGGGACAGGGGGTACGAGCAGTACTTC,CASSQDWDRGYEQYF
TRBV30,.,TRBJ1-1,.,TGTGCCTGGAGTGATAGGGGAAGGACTGAAGCTTTCTTT,CAWSDRGRTEAFF
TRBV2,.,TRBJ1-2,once,TGTGCCAGCAGTGAGGGAGGGAGCTATGGCTACACCTTC,CASSEGGSYGYTF
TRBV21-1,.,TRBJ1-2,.,TGTGCCAGCAGCCGACAGGGGGCCCATGGCTACACCTTC,CASSRQGAHGYTF
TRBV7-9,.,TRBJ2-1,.,TGTGCCAGCAGCTTATATAGCTCTCGTCTCTACAATGAGCAGTTCTTC,CASSLYSSRLYNEQFF
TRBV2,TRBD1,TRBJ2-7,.,TGTGCCAGCAGTGGGGGGACAGTGGCCTACGAGCAGTACTTC,CASSGGTVAYEQYF
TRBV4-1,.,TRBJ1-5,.,TGCGCCAGCAGCCAATTTACCCACTTACAGGGATCGGGCAATCAGCCCCAGCATTTT,CASSQFTHLQGSGNQPQHF
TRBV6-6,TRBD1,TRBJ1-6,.,TGTGCCAGCAGTCACAGGGGGCTGAATTCACCCCTCCACTTT,CASSHRGLNSPLHF
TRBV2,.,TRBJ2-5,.,TGTGCCAGCAGTAGGGAGGAGGAGACCCAGTACTTC,CASSREEETQYF
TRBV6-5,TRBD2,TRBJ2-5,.,TGTGCCAGCAGGCAGGCCAGCGGGGGTTTTTGGCCCCAGTACTTC,CASRQASGGFWPQYF
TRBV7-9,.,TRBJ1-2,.,TGTGCCAGCAGCTTACCAGGGGCCCACGGCTACACCTTC,CASSLPGAHGYTF
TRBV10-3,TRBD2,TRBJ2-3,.,TGTGCCCACACGGGAGGCCTCACAGATACGCAGTATTTT,CAHTGGLTDTQYF
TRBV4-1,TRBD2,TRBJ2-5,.,TGCGCCAGCAGCCCAGACTGGTTGCGGGGGTCGGGGGAGACCCAGTACTTC,CASSPDWLRGSGETQYF
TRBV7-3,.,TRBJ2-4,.,TGTGCCAGCAGCCCACTGGGGCAAAACATTCAGTACTTC,CASSPLGQNIQYF
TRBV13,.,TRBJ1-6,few,TGTGCCAGCAGCTTAATGAGCTCCTATAATTCACCCCTCCACTTT,CASSLMSSYNSPLHF
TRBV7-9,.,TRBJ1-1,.,TGTGCCAGCAGCTTATTGGGTGGGTGGGCCACTGAAGCTTTCTTT,CASSLLGGWATEAFF
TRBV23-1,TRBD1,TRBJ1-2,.,TGCGCCAGCACTCTTCCGGGACAGCCCTATGGCTACACCTTC,CASTLPGQPYGYTF
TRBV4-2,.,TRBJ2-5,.,TGTGCCAGCAGCCGAGGGGGGACTATCGGCCGGGAGACCCAGTACTTC,CASSRGGTIGRETQYF
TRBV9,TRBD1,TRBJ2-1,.,TGTGCCAGCAGGGCCACAGGGGATGAGCAGTTCTTC,CASRATGDEQFF
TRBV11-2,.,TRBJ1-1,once,TGTGCCAGCAGCTTAGCCGGAGAGAACACTGAAGCTTTCTTT,CASSLAGENTEAFF
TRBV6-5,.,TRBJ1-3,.,TGTGCCAGCAGTTTTGACAGCTCTGGAAACACCATATATTTT,CASSFDSSGNTIYF
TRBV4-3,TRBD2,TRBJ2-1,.,TGCGCCAGCAGCCAAGAGAGGGCTAGCGGCTTTTTCAATGAGCAGTTCTTC,CASSQERASGFFNEQFF
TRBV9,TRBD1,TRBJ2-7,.,TGTGCCAGCAGCAGAGGACAGGGGCTGTACGAGCAGTACTTC,CASSRGQGLYEQYF
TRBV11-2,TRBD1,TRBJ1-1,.,TGTGCCAGCAGCCGTTGGACAGGGGGAAGGTGGACTGAAGCTTTCTTT,CASSRWTGGRWTEAFF
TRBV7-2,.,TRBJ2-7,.,TGTGCCAGCAGCTTCGGTCCTGTTTCCTACGAGCAGTACTTC,CASSFGPVSYEQYF
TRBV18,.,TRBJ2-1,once,TGTGCCAGCTCACCCCCGGGGTCCAATGAGCAGTTCTTC,CASSPPGSNEQFF
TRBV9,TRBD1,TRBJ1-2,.,TGTGCCAGCAGCACCGAACTGACAGGGGGCGGCTACACCTTC,CASSTELTGGGYTF
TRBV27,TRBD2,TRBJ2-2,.,TGTGCCAGCAGCCCCGGACTAGCGGGGGCGAACACCGGGGAGCTGTTTTTT,CASSPGLAGANTGELFF
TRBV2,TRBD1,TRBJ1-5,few,TGTGCCAGCAGCTACGGACAGGCTACTTATAGCAATCAGCCCCAGCATTTT,CASSYGQATYSNQPQHF
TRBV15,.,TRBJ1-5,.,TGTGCCACCAGCAGAGATCGAAGGGGCGGGCCCCAGCATTTT,CATSRDRRGGPQHF
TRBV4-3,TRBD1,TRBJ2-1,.,TGCGCCAGCAGCCAAGAGGACAGGGGATGGGGTGAGCAGTTCTTC,CASSQEDRGWGEQFF
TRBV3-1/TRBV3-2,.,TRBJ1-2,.,TGTGCCAGCAGCCAAGATTTATCACACCGCGGCTACACCTTC,CASSQDLSHRGYTF
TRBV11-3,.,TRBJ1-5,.,TGTGCCAGCAGCTTATTTAATGGGCCTCTGTCGTTACTCCAGCCCCAGCATTTT,CASSLFNGPLSLLQPQHF
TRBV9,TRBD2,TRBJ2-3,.,TGTGCCAGCAGTTCCCCGGGGGGGAGGGCAGATACGCAGTATTTT,CASSSPGGRADTQYF
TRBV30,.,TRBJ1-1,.,TGTGCCTGGAGTGTAGGGGCGAACACTGAAGCTTTCTTT,CAWSVGANTEAFF
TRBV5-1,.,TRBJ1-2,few,TGCGCCAGCAGCTTGGGAGGGCCCAACTATGGCTACACCTTC,CASSLGGPNYGYTF
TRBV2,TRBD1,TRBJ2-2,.,TGTGCCAGCACAACACAGGGGGCAGGCGGGGAGCTGTTTTTT,CASTTQGAGGELFF
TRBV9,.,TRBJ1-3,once,TGTGCCAGCAGCGAGGGCGGGTACTCTGGAAACACCATATATTTT,CASSEGGYSGNTIYF
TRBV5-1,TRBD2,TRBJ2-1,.,TGCGCCAGCAGCTTGGCCGGGGGACTAGCGGCCTACAATGAGCAGTTCTTC,CASSLAGGLAAYNEQFF
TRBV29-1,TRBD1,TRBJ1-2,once,TGCAGCGTTGAAGATGGGACAGGAAATGGCTACACCTTC,CSVEDGTGNGYTF
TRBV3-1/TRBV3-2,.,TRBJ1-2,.,TGTGCCAGCAGCCAAGAGCTCAGGGCTAACTATGGCTACACCTTC,CASSQELRANYGYTF